The subject of this entry is one TCR beta chain. The target antigen is unknown. Germline V CDR1 and CDR2: DFQATT, SNEGSKA (reference sequence). CDR3 size: 14 residues. Trimming removed 0 bases at V and 4 bases at J, with 12 bases between. This sample is drawn from a study of T-cell memory formation after mild COVID-19. Study overall: Clustering of TCRs was largely donor specific. The study's findings and limits: From day 15 to 85, contracting clones were balanced between CD4 and CD8, whereas later expanders leaned toward CD4+. A subset of responding clones appeared in pre-infection memory, suggesting cross-reactive memory joined.

TCR alpha and TCR beta cDNA libraries carrying sample barcodes and UMIs came from 5'RACE with constant-segment primers. TCRdb processed the 5' RACE reads anew with MiXCR; each CDR3 protein has one entry. The sample has 350,000 or so distinct CDR3 sequences, over 20% seen once. The gene calls are TRBV20-1 and TRBJ1-1; D is unclear. Sequenced material: PBMCs or a T cell subset sorted from them (not recorded which). The source is an adult woman who had mild COVID-19 (a few samples of this study predate the infection). Cell type and time point are not known. CDR3 region: CSAREWGGSTEAFF. The CDR3, as DNA: TGCAGTGCTAGAGAATGGGGAGGGTCCACTGAAGCTTTCTTT.